These T cell receptor beta chains were read from a single sample in a study of STAT5B mutations in CD4+ large granular lymphocyte leukemia. Libraries were prepared by immunoSEQ multiplex PCR; TCRdb keeps only in-frame clonotypes and omits some of them. The table records approximately 30,000 clones, about 88% of them present only once. Sequenced sample: CD4+ T cells from blood buffy coats. The receptors were gathered from a human donor in good health. Both conserved end residues are part of each CDR3. A D gene is named only where the DNA matches it firmly. Only some rows state a clone size, as once, few, many or a class for expanded clones.

v_call	d_call	j_call	clone_size	cdr3_nt	cdr3_aa
TRBV7-9	-	TRBJ2-5	-	TGTGCCAGCAGCTTAGTAGGGCGGGACCAGTACTTC	CASSLVGRDQYF
TRBV4-1	TRBD1	TRBJ2-2	-	TGCGCCAGCAGCCCGGGGACAGGGGGCTACACCGGGGAGCTGTTTTTT	CASSPGTGGYTGELFF
TRBV18	-	TRBJ2-7	-	TGTGCCAGCTCACCATCGGGTTTTAATTCCGAGCAGTACTTC	CASSPSGFNSEQYF
TRBV27	-	TRBJ2-6	-	TGTGCCAGCAGTTTATTCGTAGATAGGGGAGGAACTGGGGCCAACGTCCTGACTTTC	CASSLFVDRGGTGANVLTF
TRBV25-1	-	TRBJ2-5	-	TGTGCCAGCAGTGAATTAAGGGGGAGGGAGACCCAGTACTTC	CASSELRGRETQYF
TRBV2	-	TRBJ2-1	-	TGTGCCAGCAGTGAAGGGGGAGATTGGAATGGGCAGTTCTTC	CASSEGGDWNGQFF
TRBV7-9	TRBD1	TRBJ2-3	-	TGTGCCAGCAGCCCCGGGACAGGTAGCACAGATACGCAGTATTTT	CASSPGTGSTDTQYF
TRBV11-3	-	TRBJ2-2	-	TGTGCCAGCAGCTTAGATCTGAGAGGGGGGGAGCTGTTTTTT	CASSLDLRGGELFF
TRBV11-2	TRBD2	TRBJ2-7	-	TGTGCCAGCAGCTTAGAGACGGGAGGGGGCTACGAGCAGTACTTC	CASSLETGGGYEQYF
TRBV28	-	TRBJ2-1	-	TGTGCCAGCAGTCCAAGGGCAGGGTCCTACAATGAGCAGTTCTTC	CASSPRAGSYNEQFF
TRBV6-5	-	TRBJ2-7	once	TGTGCCAGCAGTTATCACGGACGGAGCTACTCCTACGAGCAGTACTTC	CASSYHGRSYSYEQYF
TRBV11-1	-	TRBJ2-5	-	TGTGCCAGCAGCTTCTCTGAGGCCCAGTACTTC	CASSFSEAQYF
TRBV4-2	-	TRBJ2-1	-	TGTGCCAGCAGCCAAAAGGATGAGCAGTTCTTC	CASSQKDEQFF
TRBV30	-	TRBJ2-7	-	TGTGCCTGGAGTAATGGGGCAGACTACGAGCAGTACTTC	CAWSNGADYEQYF
TRBV6-6	TRBD2	TRBJ2-7	-	TGTGCCAGCAGTGGACTAGCGGGCCCCACCTCCTACGAGCAGTACTTC	CASSGLAGPTSYEQYF
TRBV28	TRBD1	TRBJ1-5	-	TGTGCCAGCAGTTTACCGATCGGACAGGGGAACAATCAGCCCCAGCATTTT	CASSLPIGQGNNQPQHF
TRBV10-3	-	TRBJ2-3	-	TGTGCCATCAGTGAGTCGAAGGGGGGTAGCACAGATACGCAGTATTTT	CAISESKGGSTDTQYF
TRBV2	-	TRBJ2-5	-	TGTGCCAGCAGTGGATCCGGGACTGGGGGCCTAGAGACCCAGTACTTC	CASSGSGTGGLETQYF
TRBV20-1	TRBD2	TRBJ2-1	-	TGCAGTGGCAGCGGGGACAATGAGCAGTTCTTC	CSGSGDNEQFF
TRBV19	-	TRBJ2-7	-	TGTGCCAGTACCAGATCTTTGGGTAGCGGAGCCTACGAGCAGTACTTC	CASTRSLGSGAYEQYF
TRBV21-1	-	TRBJ1-2	-	TGTGCCAGCTTCCGGGTTCCCCTTATTCGTTGTGGCTACACCTTC	CASFRVPLIRCGYTF
TRBV2	-	TRBJ2-7	-	TGTGCCACCCGCCCCCCACTAGCCTCTAACGAGCAGTACTTC	CATRPPLASNEQYF
TRBV28	-	TRBJ1-2	once	TGTGCCAGCAACCCTCCTTGGGGGCCCGAGGGCTACACCTTC	CASNPPWGPEGYTF
TRBV28	-	TRBJ1-5	-	TGTGCCAGCAATCAACCGGGTAGATATAGCAATCAGCCCCAGCATTTT	CASNQPGRYSNQPQHF
TRBV28	-	TRBJ1-5	-	TGTGCCAGCAGTTTATATGAGGTTAGCAATCAGCCCCAGCATTTT	CASSLYEVSNQPQHF
TRBV5-1	-	TRBJ2-1	-	TGCGCCAGCAGCTTGCAACTAAATGAGCAGTTCTTC	CASSLQLNEQFF
TRBV1	-	TRBJ1-5	-	TGCACCAGCAGCCCAGCCCAGCCCGGGGGGCAGCCCCAGCATTTT	CTSSPAQPGGQPQHF
TRBV11-2	-	TRBJ2-1	-	TGTGCCAGCAGCTTAGTTTGGAGCAATGAGCAGTTCTTC	CASSLVWSNEQFF
TRBV28	TRBD1	TRBJ2-7	-	TGTGCCAGCAGGAAACAGGGGGCCTCCTACGAGCAGTACTTC	CASRKQGASYEQYF
TRBV2	-	TRBJ1-4	-	TGTGCCAGCGCCAGTCGGGTTCGTGGTGAAAAACTGTTTTTT	CASASRVRGEKLFF
TRBV11-2	TRBD2	TRBJ2-7	once	TGTGCCAGCAGCTTAGAGACGGGAGGGGGCTACGAGCAGTACTTC	CASSLETGGGYEQYF
TRBV19	-	TRBJ1-5	once	TGTGCCAGTAGTCTTGGGGCAGGGGGCAATCAGCCCCAGCATTTT	CASSLGAGGNQPQHF
TRBV4-2	-	TRBJ2-7	few	TGTGCCAGCAGCCGTACGATAGTTGAGAACTACGAGCAGTACTTC	CASSRTIVENYEQYF
TRBV11-2	-	TRBJ2-1	-	TGTGCCAGCAGCTTAAGTAGTAATGAGCAGTTCTTC	CASSLSSNEQFF
TRBV7-2	TRBD1	TRBJ1-1	-	TGTGCCAGCAGCTCCCGGACAGGGAAGGACACTGAAGCTTTCTTT	CASSSRTGKDTEAFF
TRBV19	-	TRBJ2-5	-	TGTGCCAGTAGCAAAAAACCCGGAGCCCGGGAGACCCAGTACTTC	CASSKKPGARETQYF
TRBV18	TRBD2	TRBJ2-7	-	TGTGCCAGCTCACCGGACGCCGGGACTAGCGGAAGCTCCTACGAGCAGTACTTC	CASSPDAGTSGSSYEQYF
TRBV7-2	-	TRBJ1-2	-	TGTGCCAGCAGCCATACCAGTACAGGGATGGATGGCTACACCTTC	CASSHTSTGMDGYTF
TRBV5-1	-	TRBJ2-5	-	TGCGCCAGCAGCTTGGGTTCAGGGCCGGGCGCCCAAGAGACCCAGTACTTC	CASSLGSGPGAQETQYF